Included here is one T cell receptor beta chain sequence, with context. The antigen remains undetermined. The data belong to a study of T-cell memory formation after mild COVID-19. The wider study: The TCR clusters were mostly specific to one donor.

TCR alpha and TCR beta cDNA libraries carrying sample barcodes and UMIs came from 5'RACE with constant-segment primers. Using its own MiXCR run on the 5' RACE reads, TCRdb lists one record per CDR3 protein. The table records hundreds of thousands of distinct CDR3 sequences, 23% of them present only once. Study-level points and caveats: Contracting CD4+ clones sat mainly in CM and EM; CD8+ in EMRA.

V was clipped by 6 bases and J by 2 bases, with 14 bases between them. The CDR3 runs to 14 residues. The germline CDR1 and CDR2 sequences are SNHLY and FYNNEI. This clonotype was sampled from an adult woman who had mild COVID-19 (a few samples of this study predate the infection). Cell type and time point are not known. The sequencing input was PBMCs or a T cell subset sorted from them (not recorded which). The gene calls are TRBV2 and TRBJ2-7; D could derive from TRBD1 or TRBD2 (6 bases each). The CDR3 nucleotides read TGTGCCAGCAGCGGGGGCAGGGGAACCTACGAGCAGTACTTC. It codes for CASSGGRGTYEQYF.